The clone carrying this T cell receptor (beta chain) was recorded a few times. The sample belongs to a study of beta chain features in type 1 diabetes. Trimming at V came to 4 bases and at J to 0 bases, leaving 13 bases not matched to a gene. Per germline, CDR1 MGHRA and CDR2 YSYEKL. The CDR3 runs to 21 residues. Sequenced material consisted of expressed TCRB transcripts (all of the isolated RNA was reverse transcribed). Profiled with immunoSEQ multiplex PCR; TCRdb holds only in-frame clones, not every one. The table records under 950,000 clones, roughly 15% of them present only once. Material: naive CD4+ T cells from blood. The chain carries TRBV4-1 and TRBJ2-1; 15 bases align to TRBD2. The sequence was obtained from a woman aged 18 to 35 in good health. The CDR3 DNA sequence: TGCGCCAGCAGCCCCCTAAACCCGGGACTAGCGGGAGGAAGCTCCTACAATGAGCAGTTCTTC. Translation gives CASSPLNPGLAGGSSYNEQFF.